This TCR beta chain was identified during a study of T cell responses to AZD1222 COVID-19 vaccine. Study outcomes and limitations: Spike-specific TCR breadth and depth rose after two AZD1222 doses. As reported, nearly half of all spike-specific TCRs target variant regions that are unmutated. Clonal diversity was possibly underestimated; the donors were predominantly white British and more often female. Repertoire sampling occurred only after the peak T cell response.

Germline CDR1 SGHNT, CDR2 YENEEA. The CDR3 has 15 amino acids. Unmatched junction bases numbered 4, after V lost 4 bases and J lost 6 bases. Concerning this clone: The antigen is undetermined.

Data came from immunoSEQ multiplex PCR; TCRdb stores just in-frame clones and leaves some out. Of around 190,000 clones detected, 70% to 90% appear once; the ten largest clones hold around 10%. The sample consisted of peripheral blood, taken 28 days after the second AZD1222 dose. The receptor comes from an adult who received the AZD1222 COVID-19 vaccine. V and J are TRBV11-3 and TRBJ2-3; 13 bases line up with TRBD2. The CDR3 region is CASSSGLAGVDTQYF. For the CDR3, the DNA is TGTGCCAGCAGCTCAGGACTAGCGGGGGTTGATACGCAGTATTTT.